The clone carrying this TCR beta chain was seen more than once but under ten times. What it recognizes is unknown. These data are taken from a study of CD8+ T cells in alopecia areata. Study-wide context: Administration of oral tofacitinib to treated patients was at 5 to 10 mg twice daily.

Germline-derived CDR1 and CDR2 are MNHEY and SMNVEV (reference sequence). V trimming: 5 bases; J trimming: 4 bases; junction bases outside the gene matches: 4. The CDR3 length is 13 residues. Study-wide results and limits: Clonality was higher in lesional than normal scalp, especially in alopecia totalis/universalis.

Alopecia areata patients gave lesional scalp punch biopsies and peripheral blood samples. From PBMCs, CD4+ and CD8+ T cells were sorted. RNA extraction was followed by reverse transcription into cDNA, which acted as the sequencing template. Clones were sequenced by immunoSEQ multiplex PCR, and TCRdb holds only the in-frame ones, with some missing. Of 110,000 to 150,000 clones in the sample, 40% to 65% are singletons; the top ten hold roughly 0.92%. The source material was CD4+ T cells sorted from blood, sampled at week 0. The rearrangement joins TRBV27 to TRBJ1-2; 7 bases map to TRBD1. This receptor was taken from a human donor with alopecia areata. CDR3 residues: CASSLDRAYGYTF. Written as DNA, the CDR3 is TGTGCCAGCAGTCTCGACAGGGCCTATGGCTACACCTTC.